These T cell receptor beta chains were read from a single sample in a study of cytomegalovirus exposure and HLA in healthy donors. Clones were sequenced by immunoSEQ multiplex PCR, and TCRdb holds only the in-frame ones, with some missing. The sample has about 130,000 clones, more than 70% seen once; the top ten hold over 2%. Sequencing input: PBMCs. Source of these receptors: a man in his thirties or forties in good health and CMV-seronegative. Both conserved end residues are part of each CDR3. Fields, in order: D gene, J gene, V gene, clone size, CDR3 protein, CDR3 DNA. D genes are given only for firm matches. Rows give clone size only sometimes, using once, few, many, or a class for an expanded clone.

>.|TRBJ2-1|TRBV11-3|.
CASSLEGGAEYNEQFF
TGTGCCAGCAGCTTAGAGGGGGGAGCGGAATACAATGAGCAGTTCTTC
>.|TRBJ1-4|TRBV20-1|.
CSAQGGEKLFF
TGCAGTGCTCAGGGCGGTGAAAAACTGTTTTTT
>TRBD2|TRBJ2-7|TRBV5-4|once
CASSLGLAGRPYEQYF
TGTGCCAGCAGCTTGGGGCTAGCGGGACGCCCCTACGAGCAGTACTTC
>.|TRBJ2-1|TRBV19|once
CASRRVGEQFF
TGTGCCAGTAGGAGGGTGGGGGAGCAGTTCTTC
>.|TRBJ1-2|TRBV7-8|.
CASSLDGGGYGYTF
TGTGCCAGCAGCTTAGACGGCGGTGGTTATGGCTACACCTTC
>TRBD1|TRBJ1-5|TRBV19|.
CASRDRGRGSNQPQHF
TGTGCCAGTAGGGACAGGGGGCGAGGTAGCAATCAGCCCCAGCATTTT
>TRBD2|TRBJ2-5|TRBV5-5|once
CASSPLGGGQGETQYF
TGTGCCAGCAGCCCCCTCGGCGGGGGGCAAGGAGAGACCCAGTACTTC
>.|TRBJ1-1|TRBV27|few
CASSLTRETEAFF
TGTGCCAGCAGTTTAACTCGGGAGACTGAAGCTTTCTTT
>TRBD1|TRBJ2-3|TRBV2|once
CASRRTGGVADTQYF
TGTGCCAGCAGGCGGACAGGGGGCGTCGCAGATACGCAGTATTTT
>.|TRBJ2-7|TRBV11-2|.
CASSLPRGTVLGEQYF
TGTGCCAGCAGCTTACCCCGAGGAACGGTGCTCGGCGAGCAGTACTTC
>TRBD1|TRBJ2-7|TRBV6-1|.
CASTNPGQGYEQYF
TGTGCCAGCACCAACCCCGGACAGGGCTACGAGCAGTACTTC
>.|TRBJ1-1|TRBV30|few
CAWSLGGPNTEAFF
TGTGCCTGGAGTCTAGGGGGACCGAACACTGAAGCTTTCTTT
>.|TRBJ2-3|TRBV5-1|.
CASSLGPEGDTQYF
TGCGCCAGCAGCCTCGGCCCCGAGGGAGATACGCAGTATTTT
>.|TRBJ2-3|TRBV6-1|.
CASSEGRTQYF
TGTGCCAGCAGTGAGGGGCGTACGCAGTATTTT
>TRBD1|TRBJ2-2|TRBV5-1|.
CASSPARGRDTGELFF
TGCGCCAGCAGCCCCGCGAGGGGGCGCGACACCGGGGAGCTGTTTTTT
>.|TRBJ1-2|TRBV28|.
CASSFGGYYGYTF
TGTGCCAGCAGTTTCGGGGGTTACTATGGCTACACCTTC
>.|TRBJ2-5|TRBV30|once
CAWSKASRQTQYF
TGTGCCTGGAGTAAGGCTAGCAGGCAGACCCAGTACTTC
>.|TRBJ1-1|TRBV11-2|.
CASSLVRDMTEAFF
TGTGCCAGCAGCTTAGTCAGGGATATGACTGAAGCTTTCTTT
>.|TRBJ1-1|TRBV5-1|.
CASSYTPLGEAFF
TGCGCCAGCAGCTACACCCCCCTAGGAGAAGCTTTCTTT
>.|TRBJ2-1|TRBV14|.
CASSLYNEQFF
TGTGCCAGCAGCCTATACAATGAGCAGTTCTTC
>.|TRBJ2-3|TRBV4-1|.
CASSQEWGRGFPDTQYF
TGCGCCAGCAGCCAAGAATGGGGCAGGGGTTTCCCAGATACGCAGTATTTT
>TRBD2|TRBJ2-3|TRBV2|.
CASRAPSGRTDTQYF
TGTGCCAGCAGGGCCCCCAGCGGGAGAACAGATACGCAGTATTTT
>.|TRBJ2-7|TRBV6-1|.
CASSEDEGGEQYF
TGTGCCAGCAGTGAAGACGAGGGCGGCGAGCAGTACTTC
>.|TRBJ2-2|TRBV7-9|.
CASSFPAHENTGELFF
TGTGCCAGCAGCTTCCCTGCGCATGAGAACACCGGGGAGCTGTTTTTT
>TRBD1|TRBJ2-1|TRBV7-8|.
CASSLGWTGVLNEQFF
TGTGCCAGCAGCTTAGGGTGGACAGGGGTATTGAATGAGCAGTTCTTC
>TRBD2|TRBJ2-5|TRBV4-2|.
CASSQGGSGSGETQYF
TGTGCCAGCAGCCAAGGGGGTAGCGGGAGCGGTGAGACCCAGTACTTC
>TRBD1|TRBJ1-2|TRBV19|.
CASRRQGQARMVYGYTF
TGTGCCAGTCGCCGCCAGGGACAGGCTAGGATGGTCTATGGCTACACCTTC
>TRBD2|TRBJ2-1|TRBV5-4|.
CASSLGMGLAAYNEQFF
TGTGCCAGCAGCTTGGGGATGGGACTAGCGGCCTACAATGAGCAGTTCTTC
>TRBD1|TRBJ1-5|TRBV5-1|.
CASNSRQGAKEPQHF
TGCGCCAGCAACTCGAGGCAGGGGGCAAAAGAGCCCCAGCATTTT
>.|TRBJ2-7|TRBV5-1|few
CASSEGGVSYEQYF
TGCGCCAGCAGCGAAGGGGGGGTCTCCTACGAGCAGTACTTC
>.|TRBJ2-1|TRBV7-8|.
CASRSPGNNEQFF
TGTGCCAGCAGGTCGCCGGGAAACAATGAGCAGTTCTTC
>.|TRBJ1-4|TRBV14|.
CASSPRSGANEKLFF
TGTGCCAGCAGCCCTCGTTCAGGGGCTAATGAAAAACTGTTTTTT
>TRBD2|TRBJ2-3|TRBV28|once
CASTLGGRGPDTQYF
TGTGCCAGCACCCTCGGGGGGAGGGGTCCAGATACGCAGTATTTT
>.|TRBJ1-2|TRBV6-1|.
CASSERVNYGYTF
TGTGCCAGCAGTGAACGGGTGAACTATGGCTACACCTTC
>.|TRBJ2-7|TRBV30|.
CAWSGLQREQYF
TGTGCCTGGTCGGGACTTCAGAGGGAGCAGTACTTC
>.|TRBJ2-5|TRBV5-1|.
CASSLEGHEGWYF
TGCGCCAGCAGCTTGGAGGGACATGAAGGGTGGTACTTC
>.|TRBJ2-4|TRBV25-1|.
CASSPLAKNIQYF
TGTGCCAGCAGTCCCCTAGCCAAAAACATTCAGTACTTC
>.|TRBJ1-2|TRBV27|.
CASSSGRVGYGYTF
TGTGCCAGCAGTTCGGGGAGAGTGGGCTATGGCTACACCTTC
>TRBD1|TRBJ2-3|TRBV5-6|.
CASSLGTGDADTQYF
TGTGCCAGCAGCTTGGGGACAGGGGATGCAGATACGCAGTATTTT
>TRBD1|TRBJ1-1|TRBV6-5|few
CASSRAGTGDTEAFF
TGTGCCAGCAGCCGCGCCGGGACAGGGGACACTGAAGCTTTCTTT
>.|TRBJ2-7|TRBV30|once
CAWSVHDMGQYF
TGTGCCTGGAGTGTGCATGACATGGGGCAGTACTTC
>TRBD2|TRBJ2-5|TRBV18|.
CASSQTGTSPETQYF
TGTGCCAGCTCACAAACCGGGACTAGCCCAGAGACCCAGTACTTC
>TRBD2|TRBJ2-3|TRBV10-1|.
CASPFGEGLVADTQYF
TGCGCCAGCCCTTTCGGGGAGGGCCTCGTCGCAGATACGCAGTATTTT
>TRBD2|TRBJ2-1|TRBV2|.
CASIREGYEQFF
TGTGCCAGCATACGGGAGGGCTATGAGCAGTTCTTC
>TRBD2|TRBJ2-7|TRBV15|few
CATSSGLAGAYEQYF
TGTGCCACCAGCAGTGGACTAGCGGGAGCCTACGAGCAGTACTTC
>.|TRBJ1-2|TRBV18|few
CASSPDPGNYGYTF
TGTGCCAGCTCACCGGATCCAGGGAACTATGGCTACACCTTC